A selection of T cell receptor beta chains follows, all from one sample in a study of blood T cells in healthy people across ages. TCRdb processed the 5' RACE reads anew with MiXCR; each CDR3 protein has one entry. The sample contains roughly 680,000 distinct CDR3 sequences, around 45% of which appear only once. The sample consisted of blood. The receptors were sampled from a woman aged 55 to 70 in good health. The CDR3 runs from the conserved cysteine through the conserved F or W. D genes are given only for firm matches. Where a row states a size, it is once, few, many or the class of an expanded clone; other rows omit it.

-	TRBD2	TRBJ2-3	TRBV6-2/TRBV6-3	TGTGCCAGCCGTCCAGCGCGGGAGTTAGTAGATACGCAGTATTTT	CASRPARELVDTQYF
few	-	TRBJ1-1	TRBV7-2	TGTGCCAGCAGCTATCCCCTGGGGAGCACTGAAGCTTTCTTT	CASSYPLGSTEAFF
-	-	TRBJ2-4	TRBV12-3/TRBV12-4	TGTGCCAGCAGTTTACAGGAATACATTCAGTACTTC	CASSLQEYIQYF
-	-	TRBJ2-1	TRBV5-5	TGTGCCAGCACCCTCAAGCCAGGGTACAATGAGCAGTTCTTC	CASTLKPGYNEQFF
few	TRBD2	TRBJ2-7	TRBV7-8	TGTGCCAGCAGCTTAGGACTAGCGGGACCCACCTACGAGCAGTACTTC	CASSLGLAGPTYEQYF
few	-	TRBJ2-5	TRBV25-1	TGTGCCAGCAGTGAATACGAGTGGGTAGAGACCCAGTACTTC	CASSEYEWVETQYF
few	TRBD1	TRBJ2-5	TRBV29-1	TGCAGCGTTGGGGGGACAGAGACCCAAGAGACCCAGTACTTC	CSVGGTETQETQYF
-	-	TRBJ2-7	TRBV28	TGTGCCAGCAGTTTATTTCCAGATTACTACGAGCAGTACTTC	CASSLFPDYYEQYF
-	TRBD2	TRBJ2-1	TRBV30	TGTGCCTGTTCTCGCGGGAGAAACGGGTGGCAGTTCTTC	CACSRGRNGWQFF
-	-	TRBJ2-5	TRBV15	TGTGCCACCAGCAGCAGACAGAGCCAAGAGACCCAGTACTTC	CATSSRQSQETQYF
-	-	TRBJ2-1	TRBV28	TGTGCCAGCAGCCTGGACACCGACCCCTTCTCCTACAATGAGCAGTTCTTC	CASSLDTDPFSYNEQFF
-	-	TRBJ2-3	TRBV28	TGTGCCAGCAGTTTAGCGTTCGATACGCAGTATTTT	CASSLAFDTQYF
-	-	TRBJ1-4	TRBV6-5	TGTGCCAGCAGTAGAGGAGGGGGAGGTGAAAAACTGTTTTTT	CASSRGGGGEKLFF
-	-	TRBJ2-7	TRBV5-1	TGCGCCAGCAGCGTGGTAGTGGGGGACGAGCAGTACTTC	CASSVVVGDEQYF
once	-	TRBJ2-2	TRBV4-3	TGCGCCAGCAGCCAAGGAGCGGGCCAGAACACCGGGGAGCTGTTTTTT	CASSQGAGQNTGELFF
-	TRBD1	TRBJ1-1	TRBV29-1	TGCAGCGTTGACGGGGGGACAGCGGGGCTATATTCCACTGAAGCTTTCTTT	CSVDGGTAGLYSTEAFF
-	TRBD2	TRBJ2-3	TRBV5-1	TGCGCCAGCAGCGAGTTCTCTAGCGGGAGTTTTGCAGATACGCAGTATTTT	CASSEFSSGSFADTQYF
-	-	TRBJ1-5	TRBV2	TGTGCCAGCAGTGATACAGGGCAAAGCAATCAGCCCCAGCATTTT	CASSDTGQSNQPQHF
-	-	TRBJ2-7	TRBV7-8	TGTGCCAGCAGCCCGACCGGACAGCACGAGCAGTACTTC	CASSPTGQHEQYF
once	TRBD1	TRBJ2-5	TRBV29-1	TGCAGCGCTGCCCGGGGACAGGGAACGAACGAGTGGTACTTC	CSAARGQGTNEWYF
once	TRBD2	TRBJ2-7	TRBV7-2	TGTGCCAGCAGCTTACTAGCGGGAGGTTCCCCCTACGAGCAGTACTTC	CASSLLAGGSPYEQYF
-	-	TRBJ2-7	TRBV20-1	TGCAGTGCTAGAGAGAGCCCTCCGGGACTTGCCTACGAGCAGTACTTC	CSARESPPGLAYEQYF
-	-	TRBJ1-2	TRBV11-2	TGTGCCAGCAGCTTAACGAGGGGTGGCTACACCTTC	CASSLTRGGYTF
-	-	TRBJ1-1	TRBV28	TGTGCCAGCAGTTTAAAAGGAGGGGGAAACACTGAAGCTTTCTTT	CASSLKGGGNTEAFF
-	-	TRBJ2-5	TRBV6-2/TRBV6-3	TGTGTAACCCGGAGGACAGAGAAACAAGAGACCCAGTACTTC	CVTRRTEKQETQYF
-	TRBD1	TRBJ2-5	TRBV28	TGTGCCAGCAGCTACAGGGGCTTGACCCAAGAGACCCAGTACTTC	CASSYRGLTQETQYF
-	-	TRBJ2-7	TRBV7-2	TGTGCCAGCAGCTCGCGTCATGCCGAGCAGTACTTC	CASSSRHAEQYF
-	-	TRBJ1-1	TRBV6-6	TGTGCCAGCAGTTACAGGACAGAGAACACTGAAGCTTTCTTT	CASSYRTENTEAFF
-	TRBD1	TRBJ1-1	TRBV2	TGTGCCAGCACCTTTGGGGGACAGGGGACCACTGAAGCTTTCTTT	CASTFGGQGTTEAFF
many	-	TRBJ2-1	TRBV29-1	TGCAGCGTTGTAAGAGGTGGGGGGAAGGACCCCCCCAATGAGCAGTTCTTC	CSVVRGGGKDPPNEQFF
-	-	TRBJ1-1	TRBV20-1	TGCAGTGCTAGAGATCCGCGGAAGGGCATGAACACTGAAGCTTTCTTT	CSARDPRKGMNTEAFF
-	-	TRBJ1-4	TRBV28	TGTGCCAGCAGCCTTGAGGCAGGGGACCGGGAAAAACTGTTTTTT	CASSLEAGDREKLFF
-	-	TRBJ2-1	TRBV6-6	TGTGCCAGCAGTCCAAGTACCCCCGACAATGAGCAGTTCTTC	CASSPSTPDNEQFF
-	TRBD2	TRBJ2-5	TRBV7-2	TGTGCCAGCAGCTCTAGCGGGAGTCCTGAGACCCAGTACTTC	CASSSSGSPETQYF
-	TRBD1	TRBJ1-4	TRBV5-8	TGTGCCAGCAGCTCGGACAGGGTAGGGAAAAAACTGTTTTTT	CASSSDRVGKKLFF
-	TRBD2	TRBJ2-7	TRBV29-1	TGCAGCGTTGTCGATAGCGGGAGCTCCTACAATGAGCAGTACTTC	CSVVDSGSSYNEQYF
few	-	TRBJ2-6	TRBV7-2	TGTGCCAGCAGCTACTACAGACCCGGGTTCCCTGGGGCCAACGTCCTGACTTTC	CASSYYRPGFPGANVLTF
once	TRBD1	TRBJ1-4	TRBV12-3/TRBV12-4	TGTGTCAGCAGACCAGGACAGGGGCATATTAATGAAAAACTGTTTTTT	CVSRPGQGHINEKLFF
few	-	TRBJ2-7	TRBV11-2	TGTGCCAGCAGCTTAGATGTCTCCTACGAGCAGTACTTC	CASSLDVSYEQYF
many	TRBD1	TRBJ1-2	TRBV4-2	TGTGCCAGCAGCCGACGGACGGACAGGACCCTCTACACCTTC	CASSRRTDRTLYTF
-	-	TRBJ2-5	TRBV11-1	TGTGCCAGCAGCTTAGCGAGGACAGATACTTCTAAAGAGACCCAGTACTTC	CASSLARTDTSKETQYF
-	-	TRBJ1-1	TRBV7-2	TGTGCCGGAGGGGGGAGAGGAACTGAAGCTTTCTTT	CAGGGRGTEAFF
-	-	TRBJ2-5	TRBV20-1	TGCAGTGCTCAAGAGGGGAGAGAGACCCAGTACTTC	CSAQEGRETQYF
-	-	TRBJ2-1	TRBV15	TGTGCCACCAGGATACCCATCCACGAGCAGTTCTTC	CATRIPIHEQFF
few	-	TRBJ2-1	TRBV28	TGTGCCACCAACGAAGACGGGAGTAGAATCTACAATGAGCAGTTCTTC	CATNEDGSRIYNEQFF
-	TRBD2	TRBJ2-1	TRBV20-1	TGCAGTGTTAGACGTAGCGGGGGGAGCTCCTACAATGAGCAGTTCTTC	CSVRRSGGSSYNEQFF
-	-	TRBJ1-2	TRBV2	TGTGCCAGCAGTGAAGTCTTACAGTATGGCTACACCTTC	CASSEVLQYGYTF
once	-	TRBJ2-3	TRBV24-1	TGTGCCACCAGCGTACAGGGTGAGGGTTTAGGTACGCAGTATTTT	CATSVQGEGLGTQYF
-	-	TRBJ2-7	TRBV7-6	TGTGCCAGCAGCTTATCGCCAGGGGAAGACGAGCAGTACTTC	CASSLSPGEDEQYF
-	-	TRBJ2-5	TRBV7-2	TGTGCCAGCAGTTCTGTGGCAGGGACTCACCAAGAGACCCAGTACTTC	CASSSVAGTHQETQYF
-	TRBD2	TRBJ2-3	TRBV5-1	TGCGCCAGCAGCTCACCCCAACAGACTAGCGCCAAGAACACAGATACGCAGTATTTT	CASSSPQQTSAKNTDTQYF
-	-	TRBJ2-5	TRBV5-5	TGTGCCAGCAGCTTGTTCCTTGAGACCCAGTACTTC	CASSLFLETQYF
few	TRBD1	TRBJ1-2	TRBV5-1	TGCGCCAGCAGCTTGACAGGGGTGGATGGCTACACCTTC	CASSLTGVDGYTF
few	-	TRBJ1-1	TRBV7-3	TGTGCCAGCAGCACAGGACGGTTAAACACTGAAGCTTTCTTT	CASSTGRLNTEAFF
-	-	TRBJ2-7	TRBV24-1	TGTGCCACTAGGCAGGGCGACGAGCAGTACTTC	CATRQGDEQYF